The 25 T cell receptor beta chains presented below share a single source sample, sequenced in a study of low-dose radiotherapy and immunotherapy resistance in tumors. Noted time point: after trial treatment. The treatment: LDRT plus nivolumab, ipilimumab, low-dose cyclophosphamide and aspirin (RACIN trial). Both TCRalpha and TCRbeta chains were reverse transcribed with V-gene-specific primers. TCR amplification used about 18 PCR cycles, a constant-region primer and a V-primer adapter. TCRdb itself ran the reads through MiXCR, one entry per CDR3 protein. This table has tens of thousands of distinct CDR3 sequences, less than 30% appearing once. The specimen was PBMCs, collected after low-dose radiotherapy plus immunotherapy. The receptor source for this set is a male donor with prostate cancer.

This clonotype was detected many times. The chain uses TRBV21-1 and TRBJ2-2; the D segment call TRBD2 is taken from the table without a DNA check. TRBV21-1 constitutes a pseudogene. The CDR3 covers 16 residues. CDR3 DNA: TGTGCCAGCAGCAAGAGACTCCCCGAGGTGGCCGGGGAGCTGTTTTTT. Translation: CASSKRLPEVAGELFF.

This clonotype was observed many times. The V and J genes are TRBV7-9 and TRBJ2-5; 7 nucleotides align to TRBD2. V dropped 5 bases and J dropped 4; count of bases not matched to a gene: 10. The germline gives CDR1 SEHNR, CDR2 FQNEAQ (reference sequence). The CDR3 consists of 15 residues. This CDR3 reads CASSVEGSGIETQYF. CDR3 coding DNA: TGTGCCAGCAGCGTAGAAGGCAGCGGGATAGAGACCCAGTACTTC.

V usage is TRBV6-6 and J usage is TRBJ2-5, with TRBD2 matching over 13 bases. The CDR3 totals 13 residues. CDR1 is MNHNY and CDR2 is SVGAGI in the germline V gene (reference sequence). Trimming at V came to 10 bases and at J to 5 bases, leaving 4 bases not matched to a gene. The CDR3 region is CATGLAGVETQYF. The CDR3 bases are TGTGCCACCGGACTAGCGGGAGTTGAGACCCAGTACTTC.

The rearrangement links TRBV10-3 to TRBJ1-1; D not resolved. Trimming removed 6 bases at V and 0 bases at J, with 5 bases between. Germline assignment: CDR1 ENHRY and CDR2 SYGVKD. The CDR3 consists of 12 residues. The CDR3 coding sequence is TGTGCCATCAGCGTTCTGAACACTGAAGCTTTCTTT. Amino acid sequence: CAISVLNTEAFF.

This clonotype was observed a single time. J is TRBJ2-5 and V is TRBV7-2; TRBD2 agrees at 14 bases. The V segment lost 5 bases and the J segment 1 base; nucleotides outside the gene matches: 9. Germline CDR1 and CDR2: SGHTA and FQGNSA. This CDR3 is 18 amino acids long. CDR3 sequence (DNA): TGTGCCAGCAGCCTACAGGGACTAGCGGGAGCGGGCCAAGAGACCCAGTACTTC. This gives the protein CASSLQGLAGAGQETQYF.

This clonotype was seen repeatedly, ten times or more. V usage is TRBV25-1 and J usage is TRBJ2-5; 8 bases agree with TRBD1. J lost 5 bases, V lost 1 base, and 6 bases had no gene match. Germline CDR1 reads MGHDK; CDR2 reads SYGVNS. The CDR3 extends over 15 amino acids. CDR3 sequence: CASSEFRGLEETQYF. For the CDR3, the DNA is TGTGCCAGCAGTGAATTCAGGGGGCTTGAGGAGACCCAGTACTTC.

This clonotype was detected ten times or more. This chain connects TRBV19 to TRBJ1-5; no reliable D call. This CDR3 contains 15 residues. Germline CDR1 reads LNHDA; CDR2 reads SQIVND (reference sequence). V shed 7 bases and J shed 3 bases, with 16 bases lying between them. In nucleotides, the CDR3 is TGTGCCAGTAAATCCCCTCTCGGCTTCAATCAGCCCCAGCATTTT. Its protein product is CASKSPLGFNQPQHF.

This clonotype was counted many times. The chain combines TRBV2 with TRBJ2-3; D is unclear. The V end lost 7 bases, the J end lost 4 bases, and 9 bases lay between the germline ends. The CDR3 length is 12 residues. Germline values: CDR1 SNHLY, CDR2 FYNNEI. CDR3 sequence reads: CASNRDADTQYF. CDR3 nucleotide sequence: TGTGCCAGCAATAGGGATGCAGATACGCAGTATTTT.

This clonotype was observed at least ten times. The chain combines TRBV29-1 with TRBJ2-3; the D is unclear. CDR1 is SQVTM, CDR2 ANQGSEA, per germline. The CDR3 is 12 amino acids. V gave up 5 bases and J gave up 0 bases, with 6 bases separating them. This CDR3 reads CSVPLSTDTQYF. CDR3 DNA sequence: TGCAGCGTTCCATTAAGCACAGATACGCAGTATTTT.

This rearrangement joins TRBV28 to TRBJ2-7, with D tentatively TRBD1 (6 bases). Germline V gives CDR1 MDHEN, CDR2 SYDVKM. The CDR3 length is 14 residues. The CDR3 loop is CVSSFRGHSYEQYF. The CDR3 DNA follows: TGTGTTAGCAGTTTTAGGGGACATTCCTACGAGCAGTACTTC.

There are many counts of this clonotype. The rearrangement links TRBV2 to TRBJ2-7, with 9 bases fitting TRBD1. CDR3 length: 15 amino acids. CDR1 SNHLY and CDR2 FYNNEI come from the germline V gene. Losses at the gene ends were 6 bases for V and 2 bases for J; bases not matched to a gene: 8. The CDR3: CASRARTGVAYEQYF. CDR3 bases: TGTGCCAGCAGGGCCCGGACAGGGGTGGCCTACGAGCAGTACTTC. The entire variable domain, with the rest obtained from reference TRBV2 and TRBJ2-7, is as follows: EPEVTQTPSHQVTQMGQEVILRCVPISNHLYFYWYRQILGQKVEFLVSFYNNEISEKSEIFDDQFSVERPDGSNFTLKIRSTKLEDSAMYFCASRARTGVAYEQYFGPGTRLTVT.

A remark on this clonotype: A single base is all that separates this from a far larger clone, so a read error is likely. This chain uses TRBV7-8 with TRBJ2-7; possible D gene TRBD2, 6 bases. The germline V gene encodes CDR1 SGHVS and CDR2 FQNEAQ. This CDR3 is 16 amino acids long. V lost 5 bases and J 7 bases, leaving 24 bases between the germline ends. The CDR3 is CASSPWEAGLRNEQYF. CDR3 sequence (DNA): TGTGCCAGCAGCCCCTGGGAAGCGGGCCTACGCAATGAGCAGTACTTC.

This clonotype was seen at least ten times. The chain links TRBV20-1 to TRBJ2-3; D gene unclear. Between the trimmed V and J ends, which lost 1 base and 6 bases, there was a span of 5 bases. The CDR3 is 11 residues long. Germline-derived CDR1 and CDR2 are DFQATT and SNEGSKA (reference sequence). CDR3 in amino acids: CSARGRDTQYF. CDR3 DNA: TGCAGTGCTAGAGGGCGTGATACGCAGTATTTT.

The J gene is TRBJ2-7, the V gene TRBV20-1; TRBD2 might be the D (5 bases). The CDR3 spans 13 residues. The V end lost 2 bases, the J end lost 9 bases, and 17 bases lay between the germline ends. Germline V gives CDR1 DFQATT, CDR2 SNEGSKA (reference sequence). The CDR3 here is CSARQAGQEGQYF. In nucleotides, the CDR3 is TGCAGTGCTAGACAGGCGGGTCAAGAGGGGCAGTACTTC.

This clonotype has only a few counts. The DNA for the CDR3 is TGTGCCAGCAGCCGAGAGGCTAGCGGGGGGGCCTACGAGCAGTACTTC. Encoded protein: CASSREASGGAYEQYF. This rearrangement joins TRBV7-2 to TRBJ2-7; 12 bases map to TRBD2. The CDR3 loop spans 16 amino acids. Germline CDR1 SGHTA, CDR2 FQGNSA. Trimming took 5 bases from V and 2 from J; bases not matched to a gene: 7.

This clonotype was seen repeatedly, ten times or more. V usage is TRBV5-1 and J usage is TRBJ2-2, with 8 nucleotides matching TRBD2. Losses at the gene ends were 1 base for V and 4 bases for J; bases not matched to a gene: 12. Germline lookup yields CDR1 SGHRS and CDR2 YFSETQ. The length of the CDR3 is 18 residues. CDR3 coding DNA: TGCGCCAGCAGCTTGCGGGCAAGAGCGGGAGAGGGCACCGGGGAGCTGTTTTTT. This translates into CASSLRARAGEGTGELFF.

The V and J genes are TRBV4-2 and TRBJ1-2, with 9 bases identical to TRBD1. J gave up 1 base and V 4 bases, and 10 bases lay outside the gene matches. The CDR3 has 17 amino acids. CDR1 LGHNA and CDR2 YNFKEQ come from the germline V gene. The DNA of the CDR3 is TGTGCCAGCAGCCCGACCCGGGACAGGGTGGGTAACTATGGCTACACCTTC. It codes for CASSPTRDRVGNYGYTF.

This clonotype was recorded once. The CDR3 is CASSLMDVSGNTIYF. As DNA, the CDR3 is TGCGCCAGCAGCTTGATGGACGTCTCTGGAAACACCATATATTTT. The V call is TRBV5-1, the J call TRBJ1-3; no clear D gene. V shed 1 base and J shed 0 bases, with 8 bases lying between them. This CDR3 region has 15 residues. Germline lookup yields CDR1 SGHRS and CDR2 YFSETQ.

This clonotype appeared a few times. The chain employs TRBV12-5 and TRBJ2-1; D is perhaps TRBD2 (5 bases). Trimming removed 6 bases at V and 3 bases at J, with 9 bases between. Germline V CDR1 and CDR2: LGHNT, FRNRAP. The CDR3 covers 13 residues. The CDR3 sequence: CASGSGFYNEQFF. In DNA, the CDR3 is TGTGCTAGTGGAAGCGGTTTCTACAATGAGCAGTTCTTC.

This clonotype was detected ten times or more. The CDR3 DNA is TGTGCCAGCAGTTACTCGGACAGGAACCACGAGCAGTACTTC. This encodes CASSYSDRNHEQYF. The rearrangement joins TRBV6-2 or TRBV6-3 to TRBJ2-7; TRBD1 aligns across 7 bases. V lost 0 bases and J lost 5; bases outside the gene matches: 4. CDR3 length: 14 residues. CDR1 MNHEY and CDR2 SVGEGT come from the germline V gene.

This clonotype was seen a single time. Only one base separates this from a far larger clonotype, so it likely reflects a read error. The chain uses TRBV6-6 and TRBJ2-3; D perhaps matches TRBD2 (5 bases). Trimming cost V 4 bases and J 0 bases, with 20 bases left between them. The CDR3 is made up of 18 amino acids. Germline-derived CDR1 and CDR2 are MNHNY and SVGAGI (reference sequence). The CDR3 bases are TGTGCCAGCAGTTTCGTTAGCGTGAGGGCCGGGAGCACAGATACGCAGTATTTT. Residues: CASSFVSVRAGSTDTQYF.

This clonotype was counted ten times or more. V and J are TRBV6-1 and TRBJ2-3; D is possibly TRBD2 (5 bases). The CDR3 runs 12 residues. With 10 bases removed from V and 3 bases from J, the gap between germline ends came to 11 bases. Germline V CDR1 and CDR2: MNHNS, SASEGT. CDR3 loop: CATHPGTDTQYF. For the CDR3, the DNA is TGTGCCACCCATCCGGGAACAGATACGCAGTATTTT.

This clonotype was detected a few times. J is TRBJ2-7 and V is TRBV7-2; the match to TRBD2 covers 11 bases. V shed 4 bases, J shed 3 bases, and the junction held 11 bases outside the gene matches. Germline values: CDR1 SGHTA, CDR2 FQGNSA. The CDR3 spans 17 residues. CDR3 DNA sequence: TGTGCCAGCAGCTCCCCGCGGGGGACTAGCGGCCTCTACGAGCAGTACTTC. Translated: CASSSPRGTSGLYEQYF.

This clonotype is deemed medium-sized (0.01 to 0.1%). The chain combines TRBV5-4 with TRBJ2-5; D is unclear. CDR1 and CDR2 from the germline V gene are SGHNT and YYREEE (reference sequence). CDR3 size: 13 residues. Trimming cost V 4 bases and J 2 bases, with 9 bases left between them. The CDR3 reads CASSNLIQETQYF. The CDR3 region has the DNA TGTGCCAGCAGCAATCTGATTCAAGAGACCCAGTACTTC.

This clonotype was observed a few times. The J gene is TRBJ2-3, the V gene TRBV7-8, with 8 bases lining up with TRBD2. CDR1 and CDR2 from the germline V gene are SGHVS and FQNEAQ. The CDR3 consists of 17 residues. V shed 6 bases, J shed 0 bases, and the junction held 11 bases outside the gene matches. CDR3 coding DNA: TGTGCCAGCAGGGTTCGGTTGGCTAGCGGGAGCACAGATACGCAGTATTTT. Its protein product is CASRVRLASGSTDTQYF.